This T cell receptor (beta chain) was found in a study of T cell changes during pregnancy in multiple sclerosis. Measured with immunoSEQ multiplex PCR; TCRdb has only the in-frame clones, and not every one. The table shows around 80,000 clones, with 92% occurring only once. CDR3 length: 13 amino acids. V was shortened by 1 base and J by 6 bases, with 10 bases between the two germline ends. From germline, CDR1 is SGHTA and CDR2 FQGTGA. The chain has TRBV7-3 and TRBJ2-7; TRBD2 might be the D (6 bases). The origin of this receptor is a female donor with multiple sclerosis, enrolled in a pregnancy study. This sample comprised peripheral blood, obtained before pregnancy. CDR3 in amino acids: CASSLNGGREQYF. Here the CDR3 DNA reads TGTGCCAGCAGCTTAAACGGGGGTCGCGAGCAGTACTTC.